This TCR beta chain emerged from a study of control samples from healthy donors and cancer patients. V lost 2 bases, J lost 0 bases, and 8 bases lay in between. CDR1 GTSNPN and CDR2 SVGIG come from the germline V gene (reference sequence). There are 14 residues in the CDR3. Sequencing was performed with immunoSEQ multiplex PCR; in TCRdb, only in-frame clones are kept and a portion is missing. The sample includes around 92,000 clones, approximately 78% of them seen just once. The J gene is TRBJ2-1, the V gene TRBV30; no firm D call. The sequence came from a man in his fifties or sixties in good health. The sample consisted of blood. The CDR3 nucleotides read TGTGCCTGGAGTCCCTGGGGCTCCTACAATGAGCAGTTCTTC. Translating gives CAWSPWGSYNEQFF.